This record looks at one T cell receptor beta chain sequence and its context. Which antigen it targets is not known. It has no much larger one-base neighbor in the sample; base qualities were not kept. CDR1 is given as SGHDN and CDR2 as FVKESK, both from the germline V gene. V lost 3 bases and J lost 4 bases; the stretch between them is 6 bases long. The CDR3 covers 12 residues, taking in both the cysteine and the phenylalanine. The read is trimmed to its CDR3 DNA, 36 bases read in frame from base 1. The data belong to a study of identifying expanded T cells in peripheral blood (dated by TCRdb to between 2018 and 2021). About the full investigation: Separate aliquots of the same genomic DNA pool were sequenced to produce technical replicates, and four replicates were compared in pairs. General conclusions and limits of the study: Both the number of clones called differentially abundant and the false-positive rate were significantly reduced by the beta-binomial model across all healthy-donor time intervals. The binomial model flagged approximately 1.3 differentially abundant clones between technical replicates but approximately 16 over two weeks and over 18 over roughly 4 weeks. The authors expected that biological variance in healthy repertoires might rise further over much longer intervals, such as months to years. Across all healthy donors, variance in clone template counts between approximately two-week samples was found to increase significantly with total template count.

No immune events, such as infections, were documented for the healthy donors during the collection period. Blood repertoires from healthy donors were used as a training cohort for calibrating time-dependent variance in a beta-binomial model of differential abundance of T-cell clones. There were roughly 10 healthy donors in the training cohort, of whom 3 were female and 7 were male. The donors were between about 25 and 65 years old, with an average age of around 42 years. Whole blood, obtained from a commercial supplier, was collected from each healthy donor at three time points spaced two weeks apart. For immunosequencing, genomic DNA was extracted from whole blood that had not been sorted. The immunoSEQ Assay, which uses bias-controlled multiplex PCR amplification of genomic DNA, was used to profile TCRbeta CDR3 regions. The study's own analysis went as follows. The absolute abundance of each unique TCRbeta CDR3 region was quantified after sequences were collapsed and filtered. Differential abundance was tested with two models: a binomial (Fisher-equivalent) model and a beta-binomial model that adds time-dependent variance fitted from healthy donors. Clones with fewer than 5 combined templates were removed, and differential abundance was called for clones with a Benjamini-Hochberg FDR below 0.01. Using the form v = (b*log(k)+a)^2, the beta-binomial variance was modeled as a function of the total template count across the two samples. TCRdb retrieved this table from immuneACCESS and kept in-frame rearrangements only. Not all clones are present; in checked studies, unresolved V genes account for under half, and no reason is known for the remainder. The DNA was the basis for D and trimming; V, J and clone size are from that table. Recorded for this sample are approximately 92,000 clones; roughly 84% of them occurred a single time. Around 4.5% of the sample rests with the top ten.

The sequence was collected from a person aged 18 to 75 in good health. Recombination connected TRBV14 to TRBJ1-2; no D gene call is confident. Sequenced sample: blood. The CDR3 is CASSQSSYGYTF. Here is the DNA: TGTGCCAGCAGCCAGTCCTCCTATGGCTACACCTTC.